The 18 T cell receptor beta chains listed next were all sequenced from one sample in a study of long-term antiretroviral therapy in people with HIV. Researchers ran immunoSEQ v3.0 at survey level. TCRdb keeps only in-frame clones here, not all; method: immunoSEQ multiplex PCR. The data hold about 15,000 clones, with 78% observed a single time. The sample here was unsorted PBMCs, taken approximately 3.4 years after starting antiretroviral therapy. These receptors were taken from a woman in her thirties or forties with HIV.

The chain uses TRBV6-5 and TRBJ2-1; TRBD2 agrees at 15 bases. CDR1 MNHEY and CDR2 SVGAGI come from the germline V gene. This CDR3 has 16 residues. With 4 bases clipped from V and 10 bases from J, the junction kept 8 bases outside the gene matches. The CDR3 protein is CASSFGLAGGPDEQFF. In DNA, the CDR3 is TGTGCCAGCAGTTTCGGACTAGCGGGGGGGCCTGACGAGCAGTTCTTC.

The chain uses TRBV2 and TRBJ2-2, with D perhaps TRBD2 (6 bases). V lost 7 bases, J lost 5 bases, and 20 bases lay in between. Germline values: CDR1 SNHLY, CDR2 FYNNEI. The CDR3 runs 16 residues. In DNA form, the CDR3 reads TGTGCCAGCAAGAAAGAAGTGGGACTTCGAACCGGGGAGCTGTTTTTT. Protein sequence: CASKKEVGLRTGELFF.

This rearrangement joins TRBV7-9 to TRBJ2-1; TRBD1 might be the D (5 bases). This CDR3 is built from 13 residues. CDR1 SEHNR and CDR2 FQNEAQ come from the germline V gene (reference sequence). The ends were cut back, 5 bases at V and 3 bases at J, with 8 bases in the middle. The CDR3 bases are TGTGCCAGCAGCCGCAGGGACTACAATGAGCAGTTCTTC. Translation gives CASSRRDYNEQFF.

The chain is built from TRBV6-1 and TRBJ2-1; D is uncertain. Trimming took off 6 bases at V and 8 bases at J, with 17 bases between the two ends. The CDR3 has 14 amino acids. Germline lookup yields CDR1 MNHNS and CDR2 SASEGT. CDR3 nucleotide sequence: TGTGCCAGCAGCGACCCACCACATTCACATGAGCAGTTCTTC. The encoded protein is CASSDPPHSHEQFF.

This sequence joins TRBV27 and TRBJ1-6; TRBD1 aligns across 8 bases. Germline trimming cut 7 bases from V and 17 bases from J; bases unmatched to any gene: 13. The CDR3 has 13 amino acids. The germline V gene encodes CDR1 MNHEY and CDR2 SMNVEV (reference sequence). CDR3 in amino acids: CASTVPRGLGIHF. In DNA form, the CDR3 reads TGTGCCAGCACCGTACCCAGGGGGCTGGGGATCCACTTT.

The rearrangement links TRBV5-1 to TRBJ1-4, with 7 bases that match TRBD1. Germline trimming cut 4 bases from V and 6 bases from J; bases unmatched to any gene: 15. The germline V gene has CDR1 SGHRS and CDR2 YFSETQ. CDR3 length: 17 amino acids. The CDR3 spells CASSQAPQGVGDEKLFF. The CDR3 DNA reads TGCGCCAGCAGCCAAGCACCCCAGGGGGTTGGCGATGAAAAACTGTTTTTT. Full variable domain (missing parts from reference TRBV5-1 and TRBJ1-4): KAGVTQTPRYLIKTRGQQVTLSCSPISGHRSVSWYQQTPGQGLQFLFEYFSETQRNKGNFPGRFSGRQFSNSRSEMNVSTLELGDSALYLCASSQAPQGVGDEKLFFGSGTQLSVL.

The J gene is TRBJ1-2, the V gene TRBV7-2; D remains unclear. Germline CDR1 reads SGHTA; CDR2 reads FQGNSA. Trimming removed 7 bases at V and 4 bases at J, with 13 bases between. The CDR3 is 13 residues long. CDR3 sequence reads: CASNTKSPYGYTF. The CDR3 DNA sequence: TGTGCCAGCAACACCAAGTCGCCCTATGGCTACACCTTC.

The rearrangement links TRBV6-6 to TRBJ1-4; maybe TRBD1 (6 bases). CDR1 is MNHNY, CDR2 SVGAGI, per germline (reference sequence). The V end lost 5 bases, the J end lost 7 bases, and 17 bases lay between the germline ends. This CDR3 comprises 15 residues. CDR3 sequence: CASSRNSGAGEKLFF. The CDR3 DNA reads as TGTGCCAGCAGTCGAAATTCAGGGGCGGGTGAAAAACTGTTTTTT.

The chain has TRBV12-5 and TRBJ2-2, with TRBD1 matching 9 bases. Per the germline V gene, CDR1 is LGHNT and CDR2 is FRNRAP. V was pared by 1 base and J by 4 bases, with 7 bases of the junction left unmatched. CDR3 length: 17 residues. Here the CDR3 DNA reads TGTGCTAGTGGTTTGGCTCGATTGGGACAGGGCACCGGGGAGCTGTTTTTT. Its translation is CASGLARLGQGTGELFF.

The V call is TRBV23-1, the J call TRBJ1-5, with D unresolved. TRBV23-1 is an ORF, and what it does is uncertain. Trimming pared 0 bases from V and 3 bases from J, leaving 6 bases between. The CDR3 is 14 residues long. The CDR3: CASSQSSDNQPQHF. Written as DNA, the CDR3 is TGCGCCAGCAGTCAATCCTCCGACAATCAGCCCCAGCATTTT.

The chain joins TRBV7-9 to TRBJ1-2; D unresolved. Germline V gene data show CDR1 as SEHNR and CDR2 as FQNEAQ (reference sequence). This CDR3 spans 13 amino acids. Trimming shortened V by 8 bases and J by 3 bases, and 13 bases separated the two germline ends. The CDR3 sequence: CASEGVPHYGYTF. As DNA, the CDR3 is TGTGCCAGCGAGGGAGTTCCCCACTATGGCTACACCTTC.

The chain joins TRBV4-3 to TRBJ1-5, with 7 bases that match TRBD1. This CDR3 region has 15 residues. CDR1 and CDR2 (germline): LGHNA, YSLEER. The J segment lost 7 bases and the V segment lost 5 bases, leaving 11 bases of the junction unmatched. As DNA, the CDR3 is TGCGCCAGCAGCTCCGGTAGGGGGCTTTTGCAGCCCCAGCATTTT. Amino acids: CASSSGRGLLQPQHF.

This clone was observed a handful of times. This sequence joins TRBV4-1 and TRBJ2-7, with 7 bases matching TRBD1. V lost 3 bases to trimming and J lost 6 bases; unmatched junction nucleotides: 2. The CDR3 is made up of 12 amino acids. Looked up from germline, CDR1 is MGHRA and CDR2 is YSYEKL. CDR3 in amino acids: CASSQGTAEQYF. CDR3 coding DNA: TGCGCCAGCAGCCAGGGGACAGCCGAGCAGTACTTC.

The chain recombines TRBV7-2 with TRBJ1-5; D gene ambiguous. CDR3 length: 14 amino acids. V was clipped by 1 base and J by 0 bases, with 4 bases between them. CDR1 SGHTA and CDR2 FQGNSA come from the germline V gene. The CDR3 loop is CASSLGVSNQPQHF. In DNA form, the CDR3 reads TGTGCCAGCAGCTTAGGGGTTAGCAATCAGCCCCAGCATTTT.

The rearrangement joins TRBV5-4 to TRBJ2-5; 8 bases are a match to TRBD2. Trimming cost V 0 bases and J 1 base; bases outside gene matches: 8. This CDR3 has 17 residues. Germline values: CDR1 SGHNT, CDR2 YYREEE (reference sequence). CDR3 protein: CASSLERGGLSQETQYF. The CDR3 DNA sequence: TGTGCCAGCAGCTTGGAACGGGGGGGCCTATCCCAAGAGACCCAGTACTTC.

The gene calls are TRBV18 and TRBJ1-2; weak D call: TRBD1 (6 bases). V was cut by 0 bases and J by 7 bases, with 9 bases left in between. The CDR3 is 13 residues long. CDR1 is KGHSH, CDR2 LQKENI, per germline. The CDR3 loop is CASSPPGGGGYTF. The CDR3 nucleotides read TGTGCCAGCTCACCACCGGGGGGCGGTGGCTACACCTTC. Full variable domain (remainder filled in from reference TRBV18 and TRBJ1-2): NAGVMQNPRHLVRRRGQEARLRCSPMKGHSHVYWYRQLPEEGLKFMVYLQKENIIDESGMPKERFSAEFPKEGPSILRIQQVVRGDSAAYFCASSPPGGGGYTFGSGTRLTVV.

V usage is TRBV2 and J usage is TRBJ2-3, with 8 bases identical to TRBD2. This CDR3 is 15 amino acids long. V was pared by 4 bases and J by 5 bases, with 8 bases of the junction left unmatched. Germline assignment: CDR1 SNHLY and CDR2 FYNNEI. Here the CDR3 DNA reads TGTGCCAGCAGTGGGACTAGCAGAGCAGGAGATACGCAGTATTTT. Its protein is CASSGTSRAGDTQYF. The complete variable domain, with remaining parts taken from reference TRBV2 and TRBJ2-3, reads EPEVTQTPSHQVTQMGQEVILRCVPISNHLYFYWYRQILGQKVEFLVSFYNNEISEKSEIFDDQFSVERPDGSNFTLKIRSTKLEDSAMYFCASSGTSRAGDTQYFGPGTRLTVL.

This chain uses TRBV6-6 with TRBJ1-2, with TRBD1 matching over 7 bases. CDR3 length: 13 residues. V shed 7 bases, J shed 6 bases, and the junction held 8 bases outside the gene matches. Germline V gives CDR1 MNHNY, CDR2 SVGAGI (reference sequence). CDR3 bases: TGTGCCAGCAACCCAGACAGGGAGGATGGCTACACCTTC. This sequence encodes CASNPDREDGYTF.